This T cell receptor beta chain emerged from a study of blood T cell repertoires in COVID-19. CDR3 size: 13 residues. Per the germline V gene, CDR1 is MNHEY and CDR2 is SVGAGI. The table came from immunoSEQ multiplex PCR; TCRdb's copy has only in-frame clones and leaves some out. Seen here are 330,000 or so clones, about nine tenths observed once, and the top ten hold approximately 0.97%. Clinical history reported by participants formed the basis on which cohorts were assigned. The chain joins TRBV6-5 to TRBJ2-7; 16 bases match TRBD2. Specimen: PBMCs or T cells enriched from blood (not recorded which). The sequence was obtained from a woman aged 25 to 39 who had been exposed to COVID-19. CDR3 in DNA: TGTGCGACGGGACTAGCGGGAGGGAGCGAGCAGTACTTC. As protein: CATGLAGGSEQYF.